This T cell receptor (beta chain) was found in a study of T-cell memory formation after mild COVID-19. General study points: CD4+ clones that contracted lay mainly in CM and EM; CD8+ ones lay in EMRA. Pre-infection memory harbored some responding clones, suggesting cross-reactive memory joined.

Germline V gene data show CDR1 as MRHNA and CDR2 as SNTAGT. V was cut by 1 base and J by 7 bases, with 10 bases left in between. This CDR3 comprises 14 residues. TCRdb itself ran the 5' RACE reads through MiXCR, one entry per CDR3 protein. In the table there are approximately 89,000 distinct CDR3 sequences, approximately 25% of which are singletons. Regarding this clonotype: The antigen is undetermined.

Sequencing input: PBMCs or a T cell subset sorted from them (not recorded which). This sequence originates from a young man who had mild COVID-19 (a few samples of this study predate the infection). Cell type and time point are not known. This chain joins TRBV6-4 and TRBJ1-4, with D perhaps TRBD1 (5 bases). The CDR3 DNA reads as TGTGCCAGCAGTGACTGCAGGGAGAGTGAAAAACTGTTTTTT. The encoded protein is CASSDCRESEKLFF.